The clone carrying this TCR beta chain was recorded a few times. The target antigen is unknown. This specimen comes from a study of human T cells and chemical hapten exposure. Findings and caveats of the study: The number of TCRs over 1 in 1000 frequency stayed unchanged after DPC.

As to time point: pre-sensitization, week 0. Treatment: therapeutic diphenylcyclopropenone sensitization with weekly scalp DPC. The library tagged each cDNA molecule with unique molecular identifiers. One entry per CDR3 protein results from TCRdb running MiXCR on the RACE reads. The table has around 120,000 distinct CDR3 sequences, about 14% seen once. V lost 2 bases, J lost 8 bases, and 11 bases lay in between. The CDR3 has 14 amino acids. The V gene's germline CDR1 is SGHKS and CDR2 YYEKEE (reference sequence). This clonotype was obtained from a young woman with alopecia areata. Some clones in this sample may be carry-over from other donors' samples. Sequenced here: whole blood, sampled in connection with sensitization to the hapten diphenylcyclopropenone (DPC). The chain employs TRBV5-5 and TRBJ1-6; no clear D gene. The CDR3 loop is CASSFGKRDSPLHF. CDR3 nucleotides: TGTGCCAGCAGCTTCGGCAAGAGGGATTCACCCCTCCACTTT.